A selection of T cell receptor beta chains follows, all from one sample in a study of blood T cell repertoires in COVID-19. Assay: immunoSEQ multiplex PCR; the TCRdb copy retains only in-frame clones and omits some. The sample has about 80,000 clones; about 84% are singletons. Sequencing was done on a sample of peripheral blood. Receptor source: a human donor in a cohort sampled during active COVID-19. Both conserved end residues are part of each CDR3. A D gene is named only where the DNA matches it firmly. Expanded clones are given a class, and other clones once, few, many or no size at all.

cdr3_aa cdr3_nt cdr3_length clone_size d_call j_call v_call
CASSPSRWDRKLDYTEAFF TGTGCCAGCAGCCCATCTCGTTGGGACAGAAAATTGGACTACACTGAAGCTTTCTTT 19 - TRBD1 TRBJ1-1 TRBV7-2
CATSDPLQQGRQETQYF TGTGCCACCAGTGATCCCCTCCAACAGGGTCGGCAAGAGACCCAGTACTTC 17 - - TRBJ2-5 TRBV24-1
CASRASRATNEKLFF TGTGCCAGCAGAGCTTCCCGGGCAACTAATGAAAAACTGTTTTTT 15 - - TRBJ1-4 TRBV7-2
CASSLSAGDYGYTF TGTGCCAGCAGCTTGAGTGCAGGGGACTATGGCTACACCTTC 14 once - TRBJ1-2 TRBV5-5
CASSPNPGYRGPSTDTQYF TGTGCCAGCAGCCCTAATCCCGGTTACAGGGGCCCTAGCACAGATACGCAGTATTTT 19 once TRBD1 TRBJ2-3 TRBV7-3
CASGPNPGQKPTNEKLFF TGTGCTAGTGGTCCCAACCCCGGACAGAAGCCAACTAATGAAAAACTGTTTTTT 18 - - TRBJ1-4 TRBV12-5
CASRPGHANTEAFF TGTGCCAGCAGACCTGGACATGCGAACACTGAAGCTTTCTTT 14 - - TRBJ1-1 TRBV6-5
CASSEGADSYMYGYTF TGTGCCAGCAGTGAAGGGGCGGACAGTTATATGTATGGCTACACCTTC 16 - - TRBJ1-2 TRBV6-1
CASSVGWSSEAPGELFF TGTGCCAGCAGCGTAGGGTGGTCTAGCGAGGCTCCCGGGGAGCTGTTTTTT 17 - - TRBJ2-2 TRBV9
CASSRGGSTDTQYF TGCGCCAGCAGTCGGGGGGGAAGCACAGATACGCAGTATTTT 14 few TRBD2 TRBJ2-3 TRBV5-1
CASSSGVHVEKLFF TGCGCCAGCAGCTCCGGGGTGCATGTAGAAAAACTGTTTTTT 14 - - TRBJ1-4 TRBV5-1
CASSPNAGDYGYTF TGTGCCAGCTCACCCAACGCAGGGGACTATGGCTACACCTTC 14 - - TRBJ1-2 TRBV18
CASSPRQGPPPLHF TGTGCCAGCAGCCCAAGACAGGGCCCACCACCCCTCCACTTT 14 - TRBD1 TRBJ1-6 TRBV2
CASSPEETQYF TGTGCCAGCTCACCTGAGGAGACCCAGTACTTC 11 - - TRBJ2-5 TRBV18
CASSLGQVQQYF TGTGCCAGCAGCCTAGGACAGGTCCAGCAGTACTTC 12 - TRBD1 TRBJ2-7 TRBV7-2
CSVATGVWGANYGYTF TGCAGCGTTGCCACAGGGGTTTGGGGAGCTAACTATGGCTACACCTTC 16 - TRBD1 TRBJ1-2 TRBV29-1
CASSQAPGLAGGHYNEQFF TGTGCCAGCAGCCAAGCACCGGGACTAGCGGGGGGACACTACAATGAGCAGTTCTTC 19 - TRBD2 TRBJ2-1 TRBV3-1/TRBV3-2
CASSKGAGGYQETQYF TGTGCCAGCAGCAAGGGGGCAGGGGGTTACCAAGAGACCCAGTACTTC 16 - TRBD1 TRBJ2-5 TRBV7-2
CASSLSLVSTGELFF TGCGCCAGCAGCTTGAGTCTAGTGAGCACCGGGGAGCTGTTTTTT 15 - - TRBJ2-2 TRBV5-1
CASSHRGSGGPTDTQYF TGTGCCAGCAGCCATCGGGGTAGCGGGGGTCCCACAGATACGCAGTATTTT 17 - TRBD2 TRBJ2-3 TRBV5-8
CASTSGGAYDTQYF TGTGCCAGCACTAGCGGGGGGGCCTATGATACGCAGTATTTT 14 - TRBD2 TRBJ2-3 TRBV7-3
CASSLLQTGQNDSPLHF TGTGCCAGCAGCTTACTACAGACAGGACAAAATGATTCACCCCTCCACTTT 17 - - TRBJ1-6 TRBV11-2
CASSLGGTSGVDEQFF TGCGCCAGCAGCTTGGGAGGGACTAGCGGGGTAGATGAGCAGTTCTTC 16 - TRBD2 TRBJ2-1 TRBV5-1
CASSGTYSGGGYEQYF TGTGCCAGCAGCGGAACCTATAGCGGGGGTGGTTACGAGCAGTACTTC 16 few TRBD2 TRBJ2-7 TRBV27
CASSVTGGLYNEQFF TGTGCCAGCAGCGTGACAGGGGGCCTGTACAATGAGCAGTTCTTC 15 - TRBD1 TRBJ2-1 TRBV9
CASRRLMDMIF TGTGCCAGCAGACGCCTCATGGACATGATCTTC 11 - - TRBJ2-1 TRBV5-6
CASSPYKLADGTDTQYF TGCGCCAGCAGCCCCTACAAGCTAGCGGATGGGACAGATACGCAGTATTTT 17 - TRBD2 TRBJ2-3 TRBV4-1
CSVVGQPNQPQHF TGCAGCGTTGTTGGGCAGCCAAATCAGCCCCAGCATTTT 13 - - TRBJ1-5 TRBV29-1
CASSKKQGSGTDTQYF TGTGCCAGCAGCAAGAAACAGGGGTCTGGCACAGATACGCAGTATTTT 16 once TRBD1 TRBJ2-3 TRBV11-1
CASSQGVAGGPYNEQFF TGCGCCAGCAGCCAAGGGGTCGCGGGGGGACCCTACAATGAGCAGTTCTTC 17 - TRBD2 TRBJ2-1 TRBV4-1
CASSFAGASGTDTQYF TGTGCCAGCAGTTTTGCGGGGGCTTCGGGCACAGATACGCAGTATTTT 16 - - TRBJ2-3 TRBV28
CAIREEGANQNYGYTF TGTGCCATCAGAGAGGAGGGGGCGAACCAAAACTATGGCTACACCTTC 16 - TRBD1 TRBJ1-2 TRBV10-3
CASSFDRGNNSPLHF TGTGCCAGCAGCTTCGACAGGGGAAATAATTCACCCCTCCACTTT 15 - TRBD1 TRBJ1-6 TRBV9